This T cell receptor beta chain was obtained from a study of cytomegalovirus exposure and HLA in healthy donors. Both 60 Vbeta primers and 13 Jbeta primers went into the PCR. The protocol was immunoSEQ multiplex PCR, while the TCRdb copy is restricted to in-frame clones and leaves out a portion. The table shows about 130,000 clones, with roughly 17% occurring only once. The CDR3 loop spans 14 amino acids. In germline, CDR1 is SNHLY, CDR2 FYNNEI. Overall study results and limits: The study carried out a later analysis of TCR beta sequences. It associated 15,000 to 20,000 of them with specific HLA alleles at a false discovery rate of 0.05. When the data were analyzed later, several of the most significant clusters appeared to be linked to common viral pathogens.

This clone was counted between two and nine times. Antigen: not known. A junction boundary mismatches the germline segment, possibly from a read error. The TCR sequence derives from a female donor in good health and CMV-seropositive. The chain is built from TRBV2 and TRBJ1-2; TRBD1 agrees at 7 bases. The sequencing input was PBMCs. CDR3: CASSEGRTGYGYTF. CDR3 DNA: TGTGCCAGCAGCGAAGGGAGGACAGGCTATGGCTACACCTTC.